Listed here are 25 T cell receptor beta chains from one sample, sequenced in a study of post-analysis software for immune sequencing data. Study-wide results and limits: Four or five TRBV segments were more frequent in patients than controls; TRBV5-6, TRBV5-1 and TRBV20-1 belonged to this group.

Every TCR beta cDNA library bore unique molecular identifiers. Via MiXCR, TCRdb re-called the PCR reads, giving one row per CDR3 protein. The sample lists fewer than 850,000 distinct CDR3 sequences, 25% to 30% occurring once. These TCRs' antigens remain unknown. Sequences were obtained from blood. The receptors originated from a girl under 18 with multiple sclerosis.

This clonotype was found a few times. CDR3 nucleotide sequence: TGCGCCAGCAGTTACCGGGGGGCATACAATGAGCAGTACTTC. This encodes CASSYRGAYNEQYF. The chain carries TRBV5-1 and TRBJ2-1; D possibly corresponds to TRBD2 (7 bases). The DNA matches TRBJ2-7 better at its end, which makes the J call doubtful. This CDR3 comprises 14 residues. From germline, CDR1 is SGHRS and CDR2 YFSETQ.

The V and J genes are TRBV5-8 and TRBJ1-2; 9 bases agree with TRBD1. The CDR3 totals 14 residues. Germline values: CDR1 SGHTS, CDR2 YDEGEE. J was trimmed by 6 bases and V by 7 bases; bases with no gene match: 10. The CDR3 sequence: CASWRGTGINGYTF. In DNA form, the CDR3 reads TGTGCCAGCTGGCGAGGGACAGGGATCAATGGCTACACCTTC.

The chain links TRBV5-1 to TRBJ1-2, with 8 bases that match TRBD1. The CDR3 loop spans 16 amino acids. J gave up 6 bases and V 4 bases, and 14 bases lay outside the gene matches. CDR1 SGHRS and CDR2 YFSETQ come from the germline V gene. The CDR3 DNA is TGCGCCAGCAGCGTACAAACGACAGGGGACTTAAATGGCTACACCTTC. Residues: CASSVQTTGDLNGYTF.

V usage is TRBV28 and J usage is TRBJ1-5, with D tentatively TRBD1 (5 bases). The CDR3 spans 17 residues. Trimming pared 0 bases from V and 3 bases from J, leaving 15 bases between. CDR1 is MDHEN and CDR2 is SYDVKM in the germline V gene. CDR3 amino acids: CASSLWRGDRHNQPQHF. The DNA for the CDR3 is TGTGCCAGCAGTTTATGGCGCGGGGACCGGCACAATCAGCCCCAGCATTTT.

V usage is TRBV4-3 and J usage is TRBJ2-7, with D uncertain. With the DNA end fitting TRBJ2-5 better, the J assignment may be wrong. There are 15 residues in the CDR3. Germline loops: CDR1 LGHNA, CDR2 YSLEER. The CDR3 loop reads CASSQGSQFQETQYF. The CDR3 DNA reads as TGCGCCAGCAGCCAAGGTAGTCAGTTTCAAGAGACCCAGTACTTC.

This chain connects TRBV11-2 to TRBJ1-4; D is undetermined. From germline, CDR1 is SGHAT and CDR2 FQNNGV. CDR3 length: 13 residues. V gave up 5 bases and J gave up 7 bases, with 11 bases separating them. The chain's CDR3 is CASSIRRGEKLFF. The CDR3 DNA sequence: TGTGCCAGCAGCATTAGACGTGGTGAAAAACTGTTTTTT.

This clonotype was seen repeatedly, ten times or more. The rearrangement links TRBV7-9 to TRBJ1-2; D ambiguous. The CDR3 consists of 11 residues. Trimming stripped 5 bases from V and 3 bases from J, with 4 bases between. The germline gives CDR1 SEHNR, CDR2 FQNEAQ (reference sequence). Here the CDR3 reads CASSPDYGYTF. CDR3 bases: TGTGCCAGCAGCCCGGACTATGGCTACACCTTC. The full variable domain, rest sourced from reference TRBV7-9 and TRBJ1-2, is DTGVSQNPRHKITKRGQNVTFRCDPISEHNRLYWYRQTLGQGPEFLTYFQNEAQLEKSRLLSDRFSAERPKGSFSTLEIQRTEQGDSAMYLCASSPDYGYTFGSGTRLTVV.

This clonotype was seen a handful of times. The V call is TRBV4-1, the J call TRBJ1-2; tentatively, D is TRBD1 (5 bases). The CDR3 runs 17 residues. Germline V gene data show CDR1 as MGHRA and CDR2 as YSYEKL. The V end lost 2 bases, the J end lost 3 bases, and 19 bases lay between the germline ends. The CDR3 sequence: CASSQPVGQGSYYGYTF. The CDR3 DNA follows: TGCGCCAGCAGCCAACCAGTCGGGCAGGGCTCCTACTATGGCTACACCTTC.

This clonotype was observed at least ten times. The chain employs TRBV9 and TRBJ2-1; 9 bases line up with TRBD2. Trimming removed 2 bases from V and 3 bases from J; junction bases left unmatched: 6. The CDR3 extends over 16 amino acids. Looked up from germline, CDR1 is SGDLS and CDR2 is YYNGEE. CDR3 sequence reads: CASSVVGTSSYNEQFF. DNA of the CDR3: TGTGCCAGCAGCGTCGTCGGGACTAGCAGCTACAATGAGCAGTTCTTC.

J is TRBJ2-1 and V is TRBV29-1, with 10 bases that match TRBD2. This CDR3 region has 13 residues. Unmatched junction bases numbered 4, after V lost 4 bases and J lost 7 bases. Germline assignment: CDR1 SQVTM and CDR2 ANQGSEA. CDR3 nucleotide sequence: TGCAGCGTTGGGGCTAGCGGGAGTAATGAGCAGTTCTTC. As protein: CSVGASGSNEQFF.

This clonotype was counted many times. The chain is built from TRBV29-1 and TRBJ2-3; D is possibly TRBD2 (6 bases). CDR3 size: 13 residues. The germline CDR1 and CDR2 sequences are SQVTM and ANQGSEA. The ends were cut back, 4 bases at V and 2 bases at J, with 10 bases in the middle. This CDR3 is CSVGGVITDTQYF. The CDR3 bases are TGCAGCGTTGGGGGGGTAATCACAGATACGCAGTATTTT.

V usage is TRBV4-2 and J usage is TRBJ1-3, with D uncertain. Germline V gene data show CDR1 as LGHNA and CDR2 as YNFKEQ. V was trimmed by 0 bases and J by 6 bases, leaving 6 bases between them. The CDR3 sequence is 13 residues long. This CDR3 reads CASSQDLENTIYF. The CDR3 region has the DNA TGTGCCAGCAGCCAAGATCTTGAAAACACCATATATTTT.

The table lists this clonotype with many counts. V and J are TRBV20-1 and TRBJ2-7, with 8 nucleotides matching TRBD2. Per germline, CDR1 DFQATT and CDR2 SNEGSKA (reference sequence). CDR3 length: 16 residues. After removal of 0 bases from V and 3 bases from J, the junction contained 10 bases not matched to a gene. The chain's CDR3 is CSARESRVSGIYEQYF. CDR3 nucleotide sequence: TGCAGTGCTAGAGAGTCCCGGGTTAGCGGGATCTACGAGCAGTACTTC.

The CDR3 coding sequence is TGTGCCAGCAGCTTAGAGGCTTATACAACTGAAGCTTTCTTT. Amino acids: CASSLEAYTTEAFF. V and J are TRBV7-2 and TRBJ1-1; no reliable D call. This CDR3 contains 14 residues. CDR1 SGHTA and CDR2 FQGNSA come from the germline V gene. Between the trimmed V and J ends, which lost 1 base and 5 bases, there was a span of 11 bases. The variable domain in full, completed from reference TRBV7-2 and TRBJ1-1, reads GAGVSQSPSNKVTEKGKDVELRCDPISGHTALYWYRQSLGQGLEFLIYFQGNSAPDKSGLPSDRFSAERTGGSVSTLTIQRTQQEDSAVYLCASSLEAYTTEAFFGQGTRLTVV.

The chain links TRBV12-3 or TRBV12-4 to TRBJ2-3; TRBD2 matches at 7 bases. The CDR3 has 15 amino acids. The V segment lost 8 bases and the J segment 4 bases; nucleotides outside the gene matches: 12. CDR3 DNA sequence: TGTGCCAGCGGTGAGAGGGGAGGGGTCCCAGATACGCAGTATTTT. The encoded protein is CASGERGGVPDTQYF.

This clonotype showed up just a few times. CDR3 in amino acids: CASSHHRDTNYGYTF. CDR3 coding DNA: TGTGCCAGCAGCCATCACAGGGATACTAACTATGGCTACACCTTC. The chain combines TRBV4-2 with TRBJ1-2; D may be TRBD1 (6 bases). Germline CDR1 reads LGHNA; CDR2 reads YNFKEQ. Trimming stripped 3 bases from V and 0 bases from J, with 11 bases between. The CDR3 consists of 15 residues.

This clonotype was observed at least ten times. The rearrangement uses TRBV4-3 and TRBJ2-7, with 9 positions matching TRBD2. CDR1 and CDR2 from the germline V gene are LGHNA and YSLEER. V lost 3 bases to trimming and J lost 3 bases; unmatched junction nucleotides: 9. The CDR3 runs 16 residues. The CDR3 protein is CASSQTLAGRFYEQYF. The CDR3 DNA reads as TGCGCCAGCAGCCAGACTCTAGCGGGAAGGTTCTACGAGCAGTACTTC.

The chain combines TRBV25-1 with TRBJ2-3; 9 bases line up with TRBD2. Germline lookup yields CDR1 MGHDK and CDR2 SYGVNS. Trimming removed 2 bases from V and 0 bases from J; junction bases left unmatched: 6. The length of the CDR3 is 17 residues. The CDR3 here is CASSESRLAASTDTQYF. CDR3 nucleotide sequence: TGTGCCAGCAGTGAAAGTAGACTAGCGGCTAGCACAGATACGCAGTATTTT.

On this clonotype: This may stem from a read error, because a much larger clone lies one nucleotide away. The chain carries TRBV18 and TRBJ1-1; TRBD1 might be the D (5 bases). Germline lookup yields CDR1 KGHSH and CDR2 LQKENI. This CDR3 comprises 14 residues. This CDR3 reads CVSSPFPGLTEAFF. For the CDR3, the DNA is TGTGTCAGCTCACCATTTCCAGGGCTCACTGAAGCTTTCTTT.

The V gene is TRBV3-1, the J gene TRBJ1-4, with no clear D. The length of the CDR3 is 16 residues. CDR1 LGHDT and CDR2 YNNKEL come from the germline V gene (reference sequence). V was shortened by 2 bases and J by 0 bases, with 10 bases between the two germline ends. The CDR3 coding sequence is TGTGCCAGCAGCCAACGGCGGGGTGCAACTAATGAAAAACTGTTTTTT. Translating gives CASSQRRGATNEKLFF.

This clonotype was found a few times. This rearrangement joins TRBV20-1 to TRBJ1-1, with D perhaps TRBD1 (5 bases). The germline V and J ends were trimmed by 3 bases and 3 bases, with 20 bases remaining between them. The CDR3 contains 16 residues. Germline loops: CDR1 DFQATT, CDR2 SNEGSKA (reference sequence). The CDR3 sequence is CSASPSQGLIYTEAFF. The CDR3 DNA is TGCAGTGCTAGCCCGAGCCAGGGATTGATCTACACTGAAGCTTTCTTT.

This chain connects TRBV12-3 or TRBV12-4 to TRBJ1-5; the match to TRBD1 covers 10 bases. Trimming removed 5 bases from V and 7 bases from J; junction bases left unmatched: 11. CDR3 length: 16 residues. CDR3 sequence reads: CASSPETDRGNQPQHF. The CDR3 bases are TGTGCCAGCAGTCCCGAAACGGACAGGGGGAACCAGCCCCAGCATTTT.

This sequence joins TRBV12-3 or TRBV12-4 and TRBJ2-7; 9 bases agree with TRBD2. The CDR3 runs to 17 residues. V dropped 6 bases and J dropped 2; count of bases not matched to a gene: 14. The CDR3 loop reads CASSKGREGSKTYEQYF. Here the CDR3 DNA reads TGTGCCAGCAGCAAGGGGCGGGAGGGCTCAAAGACCTACGAGCAGTACTTC.

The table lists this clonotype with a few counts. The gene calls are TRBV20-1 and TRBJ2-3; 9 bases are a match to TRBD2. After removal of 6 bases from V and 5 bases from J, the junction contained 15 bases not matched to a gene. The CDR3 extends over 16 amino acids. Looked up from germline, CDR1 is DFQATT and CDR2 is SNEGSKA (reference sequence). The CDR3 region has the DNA TGCAGTGCCCTACAAAGCGGGAGGCCGCCCGAAGATACGCAGTATTTT. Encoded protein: CSALQSGRPPEDTQYF.

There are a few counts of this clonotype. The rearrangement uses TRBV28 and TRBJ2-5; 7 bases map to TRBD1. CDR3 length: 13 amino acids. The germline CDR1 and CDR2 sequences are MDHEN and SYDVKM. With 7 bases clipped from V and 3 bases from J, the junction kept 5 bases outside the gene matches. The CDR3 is CASKPGQEETQYF. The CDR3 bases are TGTGCCAGCAAACCCGGACAGGAAGAGACCCAGTACTTC.